These T cell receptor beta chains were read from a single sample in a study of T cells in localized non-small cell lung cancer. This table comes from immunoSEQ multiplex PCR, and its TCRdb copy is limited to in-frame clones, with some not included. Among roughly 30,000 clones listed, roughly 90% were seen once. The sample in question was peripheral blood, obtained before any cancer treatment. The source is a woman aged 35 to 75 with stage I lung adenocarcinoma. CDR3s include the opening cysteine and the closing phenylalanine or tryptophan. The order of the fields is J gene, clone size, V gene, D gene, CDR3 protein, CDR3 DNA. D genes are given only for firm matches. Size is omitted from some rows. Given values are once, few, many or a class for expanded clones.

j_gene: TRBJ2-3; abundance: NA; v_gene: TRBV15; d_gene: NA; CDR3aa: CATSRVPPAGTHSTDTQYF; CDR3nt: TGTGCCACCAGCAGAGTGCCCCCTGCAGGGACCCATAGCACAGATACGCAGTATTTT
j_gene: TRBJ1-1; abundance: NA; v_gene: TRBV18; d_gene: TRBD1; CDR3aa: CASSPWTGDTEAFF; CDR3nt: TGTGCCAGCTCACCCTGGACAGGGGACACTGAAGCTTTCTTT
j_gene: TRBJ1-1; abundance: once; v_gene: TRBV7-9; d_gene: NA; CDR3aa: CASSLVLEAFF; CDR3nt: TGTGCCAGCAGCTTAGTCCTTGAAGCTTTCTTT
j_gene: TRBJ2-3; abundance: NA; v_gene: TRBV7-9; d_gene: TRBD2; CDR3aa: CASSSPSGGYTDTQYF; CDR3nt: TGTGCCAGCAGCTCCCCTAGCGGGGGCTATACAGATACGCAGTATTTT
j_gene: TRBJ1-5; abundance: NA; v_gene: TRBV15; d_gene: NA; CDR3aa: CATGAYSNQPQHF; CDR3nt: TGTGCCACCGGGGCGTATAGCAATCAGCCCCAGCATTTT
j_gene: TRBJ2-5; abundance: NA; v_gene: TRBV7-2; d_gene: TRBD2; CDR3aa: CASSLEGLAGGTWKTQYF; CDR3nt: TGTGCCAGCAGCTTAGAGGGACTAGCGGGGGGTACTTGGAAGACCCAGTACTTC
j_gene: TRBJ1-5; abundance: few; v_gene: TRBV2; d_gene: TRBD1; CDR3aa: CASRPRGDSNQPQHF; CDR3nt: TGTGCCAGCAGGCCCAGGGGGGATAGCAATCAGCCCCAGCATTTT
j_gene: TRBJ2-2; abundance: NA; v_gene: TRBV5-8; d_gene: NA; CDR3aa: CASSFASTGELFF; CDR3nt: TGTGCCAGCAGCTTCGCTTCGACCGGGGAGCTGTTTTTT
j_gene: TRBJ2-1; abundance: NA; v_gene: TRBV2; d_gene: TRBD2; CDR3aa: CASSDRSSGRNNEQFF; CDR3nt: TGTGCCAGCAGTGATCGGTCTAGCGGGCGTAACAATGAGCAGTTCTTC
j_gene: TRBJ2-4; abundance: NA; v_gene: TRBV5-6; d_gene: TRBD1; CDR3aa: CASSYLVRGRKEPENIQYF; CDR3nt: TGTGCCAGCAGCTACTTGGTGAGGGGGCGAAAGGAGCCCGAAAACATTCAGTACTTC
j_gene: TRBJ2-5; abundance: NA; v_gene: TRBV10-2; d_gene: NA; CDR3aa: CASRPEKEIQETQYF; CDR3nt: TGCGCCAGCAGGCCCGAGAAAGAGATCCAAGAGACCCAGTACTTC
j_gene: TRBJ1-3; abundance: NA; v_gene: TRBV7-9; d_gene: NA; CDR3aa: CASHDSRSGNTIYF; CDR3nt: TGTGCCAGCCATGACAGCCGCTCTGGAAACACCATATATTTT
j_gene: TRBJ1-2; abundance: NA; v_gene: TRBV7-2; d_gene: NA; CDR3aa: CAIERGVYGYTF; CDR3nt: TGTGCCATCGAGAGGGGGGTCTATGGCTACACCTTC
j_gene: TRBJ2-2; abundance: NA; v_gene: TRBV6-5; d_gene: NA; CDR3aa: CASRPPRGNTGELFF; CDR3nt: TGTGCCAGCAGGCCTCCCCGGGGAAACACCGGGGAGCTGTTTTTT
j_gene: TRBJ2-2; abundance: NA; v_gene: TRBV7-6; d_gene: NA; CDR3aa: CASSGLSKGTGELFF; CDR3nt: TGTGCCAGCTCCGGTTTGTCCAAGGGGACCGGGGAGCTGTTTTTT
j_gene: TRBJ2-5; abundance: NA; v_gene: TRBV5-5; d_gene: NA; CDR3aa: CASSSGPAIKETQYF; CDR3nt: TGTGCCAGCAGTTCCGGGCCAGCCATAAAAGAGACCCAGTACTTC
j_gene: TRBJ1-1; abundance: NA; v_gene: TRBV2; d_gene: NA; CDR3aa: CASSDGAVRTEAFF; CDR3nt: TGTGCCAGCAGTGACGGGGCGGTGCGGACTGAAGCTTTCTTT
j_gene: TRBJ2-1; abundance: NA; v_gene: TRBV9; d_gene: NA; CDR3aa: CASSPKGLVGQFF; CDR3nt: TGTGCCAGCAGCCCTAAGGGGTTAGTTGGGCAGTTCTTC
j_gene: TRBJ2-7; abundance: NA; v_gene: TRBV7-8; d_gene: TRBD2; CDR3aa: CASSLGTSGGAREQYF; CDR3nt: TGTGCCAGCAGCTTAGGGACTAGCGGGGGGGCACGGGAGCAGTACTTC
j_gene: TRBJ1-3; abundance: NA; v_gene: TRBV15; d_gene: NA; CDR3aa: CASKQGWGNTIYF; CDR3nt: TGTGCCAGCAAACAGGGTTGGGGAAACACCATATATTTT
j_gene: TRBJ1-4; abundance: NA; v_gene: TRBV6-5; d_gene: NA; CDR3aa: CASSYGFATNEKLFF; CDR3nt: TGTGCCAGCAGTTACGGGTTTGCAACTAATGAAAAACTGTTTTTT
j_gene: TRBJ1-1; abundance: NA; v_gene: TRBV6-5; d_gene: TRBD1; CDR3aa: CASSFRQGRVPAFF; CDR3nt: TGTGCCAGCAGTTTTCGACAGGGTAGGGTGCCAGCTTTCTTT
j_gene: TRBJ2-7; abundance: NA; v_gene: TRBV5-1; d_gene: NA; CDR3aa: CASSLSGFYEQYF; CDR3nt: TGCGCCAGCAGCTTGTCCGGGTTCTACGAGCAGTACTTC
j_gene: TRBJ2-7; abundance: NA; v_gene: TRBV4-2; d_gene: TRBD2; CDR3aa: CASSQDRTRREQYF; CDR3nt: TGTGCCAGCAGCCAAGATCGGACTAGACGCGAGCAGTACTTC
j_gene: TRBJ2-3; abundance: NA; v_gene: TRBV2; d_gene: TRBD2; CDR3aa: CASRPTSGGTDTQYF; CDR3nt: TGTGCCAGCAGGCCGACTAGCGGGGGTACCGATACGCAGTATTTT
j_gene: TRBJ1-1; abundance: NA; v_gene: TRBV19; d_gene: TRBD1; CDR3aa: CASSIRTGNTEAFF; CDR3nt: TGTGCCAGTAGTATCAGGACAGGAAACACTGAAGCTTTCTTT
j_gene: TRBJ1-1; abundance: few; v_gene: TRBV5-5; d_gene: NA; CDR3aa: CASSFRVSRNTEAFF; CDR3nt: TGTGCCAGCAGCTTCAGGGTGTCAAGGAACACTGAAGCTTTCTTT
j_gene: TRBJ1-5; abundance: NA; v_gene: TRBV19; d_gene: TRBD1; CDR3aa: CASSMWDRQNQPQHF; CDR3nt: TGTGCCAGTAGTATGTGGGACAGGCAAAATCAGCCCCAGCATTTT
j_gene: TRBJ2-1; abundance: few; v_gene: TRBV9; d_gene: NA; CDR3aa: CASSGLKGDNEQFF; CDR3nt: TGTGCCAGCAGCGGGCTTAAGGGGGACAATGAGCAGTTCTTC
j_gene: TRBJ2-7; abundance: NA; v_gene: TRBV4-1; d_gene: NA; CDR3aa: CASSQGMGSSYEQYF; CDR3nt: TGCGCCAGCAGCCAAGGGATGGGCAGTTCCTACGAGCAGTACTTC
j_gene: TRBJ2-3; abundance: NA; v_gene: TRBV11-3; d_gene: NA; CDR3aa: CASSRAGSSTDTQYF; CDR3nt: TGTGCCAGCAGCCGAGCGGGCTCGAGCACAGATACGCAGTATTTT
j_gene: TRBJ1-2; abundance: NA; v_gene: TRBV6-5; d_gene: NA; CDR3aa: CASSYSALNYGYTF; CDR3nt: TGTGCCAGCAGTTACTCAGCCCTCAACTATGGCTACACCTTC
j_gene: TRBJ1-6; abundance: NA; v_gene: TRBV6-6; d_gene: TRBD1; CDR3aa: CASRPDRATSPLHF; CDR3nt: TGTGCCAGCAGGCCGGACAGGGCTACTTCACCCCTCCACTTT
j_gene: TRBJ2-1; abundance: NA; v_gene: TRBV11-3; d_gene: TRBD2; CDR3aa: CASSDPVGGSTYNEQFF; CDR3nt: TGTGCCAGCAGCGACCCCGTCGGGGGGTCAACCTACAATGAGCAGTTCTTC
j_gene: TRBJ1-2; abundance: NA; v_gene: TRBV5-4; d_gene: NA; CDR3aa: CASSLASGTLSYGYTF; CDR3nt: TGTGCCAGCAGCTTGGCCTCCGGGACCTTGTCCTATGGCTACACCTTC
j_gene: TRBJ2-7; abundance: NA; v_gene: TRBV7-2; d_gene: NA; CDR3aa: CASSLAGQSYEQYF; CDR3nt: TGTGCCAGCAGCTTAGCGGGGCAGAGTTACGAGCAGTACTTC
j_gene: TRBJ2-5; abundance: NA; v_gene: TRBV6-5; d_gene: NA; CDR3aa: CASSPGSGVGETQYF; CDR3nt: TGTGCCAGCAGCCCCGGGAGTGGAGTCGGAGAGACCCAGTACTTC
j_gene: TRBJ1-2; abundance: NA; v_gene: TRBV27; d_gene: NA; CDR3aa: CASSFLPALYGYTF; CDR3nt: TGTGCCAGCAGTTTTTTGCCAGCTCTCTATGGCTACACCTTC
j_gene: TRBJ2-1; abundance: NA; v_gene: TRBV29-1; d_gene: NA; CDR3aa: CSVESRQTYNEQFF; CDR3nt: TGCAGCGTTGAATCTCGGCAAACCTACAATGAGCAGTTCTTC
j_gene: TRBJ2-3; abundance: NA; v_gene: TRBV6-5; d_gene: NA; CDR3aa: CASSYSSGLGIGTQYF; CDR3nt: TGTGCCAGCAGTTACTCCTCCGGACTCGGTATCGGTACGCAGTATTTT
j_gene: TRBJ1-1; abundance: NA; v_gene: TRBV29-1; d_gene: NA; CDR3aa: CSVDWLNTEAFF; CDR3nt: TGCAGCGTTGATTGGCTGAACACTGAAGCTTTCTTT
j_gene: TRBJ2-7; abundance: NA; v_gene: TRBV19; d_gene: NA; CDR3aa: CASSVDPSSSYEQYF; CDR3nt: TGTGCCAGTAGTGTGGATCCGTCGAGCTCCTACGAGCAGTACTTC
j_gene: TRBJ1-1; abundance: NA; v_gene: TRBV6-5; d_gene: TRBD1; CDR3aa: CASTGGTEAFF; CDR3nt: TGTGCCAGTACAGGGGGCACTGAAGCTTTCTTT
j_gene: TRBJ1-2; abundance: NA; v_gene: TRBV6-5; d_gene: NA; CDR3aa: CASSYARDTYYGYTF; CDR3nt: TGTGCCAGCAGTTACGCCCGGGACACGTACTATGGCTACACCTTC
j_gene: TRBJ2-7; abundance: NA; v_gene: TRBV4-3; d_gene: NA; CDR3aa: CASSQDPESGNEQYF; CDR3nt: TGCGCCAGCAGCCAAGATCCCGAATCAGGGAACGAGCAGTACTTC
j_gene: TRBJ1-1; abundance: NA; v_gene: TRBV7-2; d_gene: NA; CDR3aa: CASSTRTAMNTEAFF; CDR3nt: TGTGCCAGCAGCACCCGGACAGCTATGAACACTGAAGCTTTCTTT
j_gene: TRBJ1-5; abundance: NA; v_gene: TRBV19; d_gene: NA; CDR3aa: CASSTIQGLYSNQPQHF; CDR3nt: TGTGCCAGTAGTACAATACAAGGTCTATATAGCAATCAGCCCCAGCATTTT
j_gene: TRBJ2-1; abundance: NA; v_gene: TRBV7-3; d_gene: NA; CDR3aa: CASSLGTEQFF; CDR3nt: TGTGCCAGCAGCTTAGGGACCGAGCAGTTCTTC
j_gene: TRBJ2-1; abundance: once; v_gene: TRBV7-2; d_gene: TRBD2; CDR3aa: CASSLEASGGVYNEQFF; CDR3nt: TGTGCCAGCAGCTTAGAGGCTAGCGGGGGGGTTTACAATGAGCAGTTCTTC
j_gene: TRBJ2-1; abundance: NA; v_gene: TRBV19; d_gene: NA; CDR3aa: CASSILGDTYNEQFF; CDR3nt: TGTGCCAGTAGTATATTGGGGGACACATACAATGAGCAGTTCTTC
j_gene: TRBJ2-1; abundance: NA; v_gene: TRBV5-4; d_gene: NA; CDR3aa: CASSRDSSSSYNEQFF; CDR3nt: TGTGCCAGCAGCCGAGACAGCTCCAGCTCCTACAATGAGCAGTTCTTC
j_gene: TRBJ2-5; abundance: NA; v_gene: TRBV19; d_gene: NA; CDR3aa: CASRGDLETQYF; CDR3nt: TGTGCCAGCCGAGGGGATTTGGAGACCCAGTACTTC
j_gene: TRBJ2-3; abundance: NA; v_gene: TRBV25-1; d_gene: NA; CDR3aa: CASSEFFGGLRSTDTQYF; CDR3nt: TGTGCCAGCAGTGAATTTTTCGGAGGGTTAAGGAGCACAGATACGCAGTATTTT
j_gene: TRBJ2-2; abundance: once; v_gene: TRBV5-4; d_gene: TRBD1; CDR3aa: CASSLAGGSTGELFF; CDR3nt: TGTGCCAGCAGCTTGGCAGGGGGCTCCACCGGGGAGCTGTTTTTT
j_gene: TRBJ2-2; abundance: NA; v_gene: TRBV6-6; d_gene: NA; CDR3aa: CASSQTGSELFF; CDR3nt: TGTGCCAGCAGTCAAACAGGGTCTGAGCTGTTTTTT
j_gene: TRBJ2-7; abundance: NA; v_gene: TRBV10-3; d_gene: TRBD1; CDR3aa: CAISLYDRGEQYF; CDR3nt: TGTGCCATCAGCCTTTACGACAGGGGCGAGCAGTACTTC
j_gene: TRBJ2-5; abundance: once; v_gene: TRBV5-1; d_gene: NA; CDR3aa: CASRYGQNQETQYF; CDR3nt: TGCGCCAGCAGGTATGGACAGAACCAAGAGACCCAGTACTTC